The clone carrying this T cell receptor beta chain was counted at least ten times. What it binds is unknown. This record belongs to a study of T cell repertoires in cytomegalovirus infection. TCRdb independently ran MiXCR on the reads; one entry per CDR3 protein. The sample carries 310,000 or so distinct CDR3 sequences, about 9.2% recorded once. This CDR3 has 16 residues. The trim removed 4 bases at V and 3 bases at J, leaving 7 bases unmatched. CDR1 MNHEY and CDR2 SVGEGT come from the germline V gene. Study findings and constraints: Public TCR beta family frequency separated CMV-and-HLA carriers, including in an independent cohort.

The sequenced sample consisted of PBMCs. The source is a human donor in good health (CMV status not recorded). Some clones in this sample may be carry-over from other donors' samples. The V and J genes are TRBV6-2 or TRBV6-3 and TRBJ2-2, with 8 bases lining up with TRBD1. The CDR3 region has the DNA TGTGCCAGCAGTTTAGGGACAGGACCTTACACCGGGGAGCTGTTTTTT. It is translated as CASSLGTGPYTGELFF.